This TCR beta chain derives from a study of T cells in Graves' hyperthyroidism and ophthalmopathy (dated by TCRdb to between 2017 and 2020). Background on the whole study: Peripheral blood samples were taken at initial diagnosis, before any treatment was given. In about 6 Graves' hyperthyroidism patients, the study also compared T-cell repertoires from thyroid tissue with T-cell repertoires from blood. The paper describes TCR Vbeta CDR3 sequencing of 120 to 150 peripheral blood samples, made up of roughly 45 ophthalmopathy patients, roughly 72 hyperthyroidism patients and some 17 progressor patients. Prospective prediction of ophthalmopathy was tested in an independent validation cohort consisting of 18 hyperthyroidism patients and approximately 16 patients who later progressed to ophthalmopathy. The 80 to 100 discovery patients were randomly divided into training and test sets at a 7:3 ratio. TCR V-J signatures able to tell the groups apart were searched for in a discovery cohort of 100 or so patients, of whom fewer than 45 had Graves' ophthalmopathy and some 60 had stable Graves' hyperthyroidism. Following sampling, methimazole starting at 30 mg daily was given to hyperthyroidism patients, and high-dose intravenous methylprednisolone was given to ophthalmopathy patients. Beyond this particular receptor, the publication reports: No statistical method was used to fix the sample size in advance, and group allocation was not hidden from the investigators. In validation, the model predicted progression to ophthalmopathy a median of about 6 months before onset, with about 70% sensitivity and 72.22% specificity. Blood samples also contained most of the expanded thyroid clonotypes (frequency above 0.001), which suggests that blood repertoires may reflect thyroid immune responses. A 13 V-J signature model separated ophthalmopathy from stable hyperthyroidism, with around 91% sensitivity and roughly 81% specificity in cross-validation and 80%/75% in testing.

As concerns this clonotype: The clone's antigen remains unknown. Nothing much larger sits one base from this clone, and base qualities are not available.

The CDR3 numbers 11 residues from cysteine through phenylalanine. The retained sequence is limited to the CDR3, 33 bases, with the frame set at the first base. At the junction V is shortened by 6 bases and J by 5 bases, with 7 bases in between. CDR1 and CDR2 were assigned from the germline V gene as SGHAT and FQNNGV. TCR beta CDR3 regions were amplified from RNA transcripts. For the first round of RT-PCR on the TCR CDR3, the HTBI primer set was used together with the Qiagen OneStep RT-PCR kit. A second multiplex PCR round built the libraries, followed by size selection and purification. Libraries were sequenced paired-end with 100 bp reads on an Illumina HiSeq2000. Processing in the source paper ran as follows. SOAPnuke was used to process the raw data, throwing out any read that contained adapters or uncalled bases, had a mean Phred below 15, or lacked an exact constant-primer or identifier match. COPE v1.2.5 was used to merge high-quality paired reads, and clonotypes were defined as unique nucleotide sequences. MiTCR v1.1 was used to align the clonotypes against IMGT TRBV, TRBD and TRBJ reference segments. The analysis included only V-J combinations with a frequency above 0.0001, which together covered more than 98% of the repertoires. A TCS score was defined as the ratio of F50 (clonal expansion) to E x V (chaos), with BLOSUM62-based TCRdist applied between CDR3 peptides within each V-J. Welch's t-statistics and random forest reduced approximately 520 V-J features to about 12, which were used in a naive Bayes classifier (R e1071). TCRdb handled the public reads itself, with Q25 trimming in fastp and clone calling in MiXCR, and kept productive beta chains. For every CDR3 protein sequence, its rows merge into one entry that carries the most common genes and DNA. The V and J calls and clone size come from TCRdb's table, not from the authors' own analysis. This sample has approximately 420,000 distinct CDR3 sequences in its table, and approximately 15% of those were observed once. The biggest ten clones account for about 5% of the sample.

Graves' hyperthyroidism was defined as stable when no progression to ophthalmopathy occurred over 18 months of follow-up. Hyperthyroidism patients were newly diagnosed, with disease duration under 2 months, and aged 18 to 65 years. Any patient with an uncontrolled infection, another autoimmune disease, pregnancy or lactation was excluded. Diagnoses were based on clinical symptoms, serum thyroxine and TRAb, thyroid ultrasound and orbital computed tomography. Ficoll-Paque density gradient centrifugation was used to isolate PBMCs from approximately 10 ml of fresh peripheral blood. Total RNA was extracted using Trizol reagent, and RNA quality was assessed on an Agilent 2100 Bioanalyzer.

In this chain, TRBV11-2 is recombined with TRBJ1-2; there is no confident call for the D gene. The TCR sequence derives from a woman aged 18 to 35 with Graves' hyperthyroidism. The specimen sequenced was blood. CDR3 sequence: CASSADYGYTF. The DNA reads TGTGCCAGCAGTGCAGATTATGGCTACACCTTC.